The sequence of this TCR beta chain was determined in a study of shared clonotypes between healthy human individuals. Study-level results: With few donors, the genetic and exposure-history diversity represented was limited.

In the case of this clone: Antigen unknown. A read error is possible here, since a much larger clone lies one base away. It is unclear where the CDR3 begins or ends on the DNA, so no DNA is shown, and the CDR3 is as TCRdb lists it. Other DNA sequences from this sample encode an identical CDR3 as well.

CDR1 SEHNR and CDR2 FQNEAQ come from the germline V gene (reference sequence). Inclusive of both ends, the CDR3 amounts to 14 amino acids. Deep level was the assay's run setting. Data came from immunoSEQ multiplex PCR; TCRdb stores just in-frame clones and leaves some out. Among 450,000 to 500,000 clones listed, 76% were seen once. Genomic DNA, for the unsorted samples, came from some 100 million PBMCs. Input material: PBMCs. This receptor was taken from a woman between 40 and 50 years old in good health. Some clones in this sample may be carry-over from other donors' samples. J is TRBJ1-5 and V is TRBV7-9; TRBD1, as called in the table, went unchecked against the DNA. CDR3 sequence: CASSFGTGNQPQHF.